The source of this T cell receptor (beta chain) is a study of T cells in Graves' hyperthyroidism and ophthalmopathy (dated by TCRdb to between 2018 and 2021). As for the study more broadly: Peripheral blood samples were taken at the time of initial diagnosis, prior to any treatment. TCR V-J signatures able to tell the groups apart were searched for in a discovery cohort of more than 90 patients, of whom 43 had Graves' ophthalmopathy and more than 55 had stable Graves' hyperthyroidism. TCR Vbeta CDR3 sequencing of around 130 peripheral blood samples (under 45 ophthalmopathy, roughly 72 hyperthyroidism and roughly 17 progressor patients) is reported in the paper. An independent validation cohort of some 18 hyperthyroidism patients and about 16 patients who later progressed to ophthalmopathy tested prospective prediction of ophthalmopathy. The study also compared thyroid tissue and blood T-cell repertoires from roughly 6 Graves' hyperthyroidism patients. Once sampling was done, hyperthyroidism patients were given methimazole at a starting dose of 30 mg daily, whereas ophthalmopathy patients were given high-dose intravenous methylprednisolone. The 100 discovery patients were divided at random into training and test sets in a 7:3 ratio. General conclusions and limits of the study: Most expanded thyroid clonotypes (frequency above 0.001) were also found in blood, which suggests that blood repertoires may mirror thyroid immune responses. In validation, progression to ophthalmopathy was predicted by the model with 70.59% sensitivity and roughly 72% specificity, a median of roughly 6 months before onset. A 13 V-J signature model separated ophthalmopathy from stable hyperthyroidism, with roughly 88% sensitivity and 81.08% specificity in cross-validation and 80%/75% in testing. Sample size was not statistically predetermined, and blinding of investigators to group allocation was not performed.

In the ophthalmopathy patients, disease was moderately to severely active, with a Clinical Activity Score of 3 or more, a NOSPECS grade of 4 or more, and a duration of less than 3 months. The study excluded patients with uncontrolled infections, other autoimmune diseases, pregnancy or lactation. Diagnoses were based on clinical symptoms, serum thyroxine and TRAb, thyroid ultrasound and orbital computed tomography. PBMCs were separated from approximately 10 ml of fresh peripheral blood using Ficoll-Paque density gradient centrifugation. Total RNA was extracted using Trizol reagent, and RNA quality was assessed on an Agilent 2100 Bioanalyzer. This clonotype was seen more than once but under ten times. Its antigen is not yet known. It has no much larger one-base neighbor in the sample; base qualities were not kept. From the cysteine through the phenylalanine, the CDR3 covers 16 amino acids. Kept here is only the CDR3 DNA, which spans 48 bases and is read in frame from base 1. Reading the germline V gene gives CDR1 MDHEN and CDR2 SYDVKM. V lost 3 bases and J lost 2 bases; the stretch between them is 14 bases long.

The TCR beta CDR3 regions were amplified from RNA transcripts. For the first round of RT-PCR on the TCR CDR3, the HTBI primer set was used together with the Qiagen OneStep RT-PCR kit. A second multiplex PCR round built the libraries, followed by size selection and purification. The libraries were sequenced on an Illumina HiSeq2000 using paired-end 100 bp reads. On the authors' methods: SOAPnuke was used to process the raw data, throwing out any read that contained adapters or uncalled bases, had a mean Phred below 15, or lacked an exact constant-primer or identifier match. COPE v1.2.5 was used to merge the high-quality paired reads, and each unique nucleotide sequence was defined as a clonotype. Clonotypes were aligned to IMGT TRBV, TRBD and TRBJ reference segments using MiTCR v1.1. The analysis was restricted to V-J combinations with a frequency above 0.0001, which together covered approximately 99% of the repertoires. A TCS score was defined as the ratio between F50 (clonal expansion) and ExV (chaos), using BLOSUM62-based TCRdist between CDR3 peptides within each V-J. Welch's t-statistics and random forest reduced 500 to 550 V-J features to 10 to 15, which were used in a naive Bayes classifier (R e1071). The raw public reads went through TCRdb reprocessing: fastp at Q25, MiXCR clone calling, in-frame beta chains kept. Rows are unified per CDR3 protein, each entry keeping the most common DNA and genes. TCRdb assigned the V and J calls; the authors' analysis was not used. This sample gives about 600,000 distinct CDR3 sequences in total; roughly 15% of them show up just once. Approximately 12% of the sample comes from the top ten.

The sequence links TRBV28 to TRBJ1-5; TRBD1 is possibly the D segment (5 matching bases). Sequenced sample: blood. The TCR sequence derives from a woman aged 45-60 years with Graves' ophthalmopathy. The CDR3 sequence is CASSFLLKGGNQPQHF. The DNA sequence is TGTGCCAGCAGTTTTTTGCTCAAAGGGGGCAATCAGCCCCAGCATTTT.